This T cell receptor (beta chain) was obtained from a study of blood T cell repertoires in COVID-19. Overall study: Researchers got acute and convalescent COVID-19 samples from the United States, Italy and Spain. From T cells, B-cell-depleted T cells, or PBMCs came the material, which was cDNA or gDNA.

CDR1 and CDR2 (germline): MNHEY, SVGAGI. The ends were cut back, 0 bases at V and 8 bases at J, with 19 bases in the middle. This CDR3 spans 16 amino acids. Original processing notes: For nucleated cells, counts were estimated from reference gene primer amplification. Only in-frame clones appear in the TCRdb table, and some are missing; sequencing was by immunoSEQ multiplex PCR. The DNA gave D and trimming, while V, J and clone size come from that table. In the table there are around 65,000 clones, 65% to 80% of which are singletons. Material for sequencing was peripheral blood. The TCR originated in a woman over 75 with active or convalescent COVID-19. V usage is TRBV6-5 and J usage is TRBJ1-1; TRBD1 might be the D (6 bases). The CDR3 protein is CASSYSFGDGTLEAFF. For the CDR3, the DNA is TGTGCCAGCAGTTACTCGTTTGGAGACGGGACATTGGAAGCTTTCTTT.